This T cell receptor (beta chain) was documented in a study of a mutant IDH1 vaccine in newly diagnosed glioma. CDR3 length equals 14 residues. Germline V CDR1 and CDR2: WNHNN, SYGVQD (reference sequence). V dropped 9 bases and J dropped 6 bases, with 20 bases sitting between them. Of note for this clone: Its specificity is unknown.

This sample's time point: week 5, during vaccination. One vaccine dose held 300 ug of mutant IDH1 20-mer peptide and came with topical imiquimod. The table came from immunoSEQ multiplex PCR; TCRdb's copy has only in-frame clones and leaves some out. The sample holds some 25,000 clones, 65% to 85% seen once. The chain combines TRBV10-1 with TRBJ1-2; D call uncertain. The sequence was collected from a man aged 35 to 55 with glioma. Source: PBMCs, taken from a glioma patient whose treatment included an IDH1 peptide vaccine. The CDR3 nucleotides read TGCGCCAGGCACCCCCGGGGAGATGGGAATGGCTACACCTTC. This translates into CARHPRGDGNGYTF.